This T cell receptor beta chain came from a study of blood T cell repertoires in COVID-19. Libraries were prepared by immunoSEQ multiplex PCR; TCRdb keeps only in-frame clonotypes and omits some of them. The sample has approximately 500,000 clones; 70% to 90% are singletons. Germline trimming cut 2 bases from V and 5 bases from J; bases unmatched to any gene: 4. Germline lookup yields CDR1 SQVTM and CDR2 ANQGSEA. The CDR3 is 13 residues long. This clone turned up a few times. The receptor was derived from a human donor in a cohort sampled during active COVID-19. The V gene is TRBV29-1, the J gene TRBJ2-5; 8 bases fit TRBD1. The source material was peripheral blood. CDR3 region: CSVETGGWETQYF. The CDR3 region has the DNA TGCAGCGTTGAAACAGGGGGGTGGGAGACCCAGTACTTC.